The clone carrying this T cell receptor beta chain was seen only a few times. Its matching antigen is unknown. The sample originates from a study of cytomegalovirus exposure and HLA in healthy donors. Study-wide points: When analyzed later, the rates of TCR association showed variation by HLA locus, with DRB1 the most and HLA-C the fewest.

J was trimmed by 1 base and V by 5 bases; bases with no gene match: 6. Germline V gene sequence: CDR1 MNHNY, CDR2 SVGAGI (reference sequence). This CDR3 is 15 amino acids long. The primer mix had 60 Vbeta and 13 Jbeta primers. Using immunoSEQ multiplex PCR, the repertoire was profiled, and TCRdb retains in-frame clones only, with some absent. Of roughly 120,000 clones in the sample, about 81% were seen once. The sequencing input was PBMCs. The V call is TRBV6-6, the J call TRBJ2-7; 9 nucleotides line up with TRBD2. The clonotype comes from a woman aged 25-40 years in good health and CMV-seronegative. The CDR3 sequence is CASSPRAGGSYEQYF. The CDR3 bases are TGTGCCAGCAGTCCGCGAGCGGGAGGTTCCTACGAGCAGTACTTC.